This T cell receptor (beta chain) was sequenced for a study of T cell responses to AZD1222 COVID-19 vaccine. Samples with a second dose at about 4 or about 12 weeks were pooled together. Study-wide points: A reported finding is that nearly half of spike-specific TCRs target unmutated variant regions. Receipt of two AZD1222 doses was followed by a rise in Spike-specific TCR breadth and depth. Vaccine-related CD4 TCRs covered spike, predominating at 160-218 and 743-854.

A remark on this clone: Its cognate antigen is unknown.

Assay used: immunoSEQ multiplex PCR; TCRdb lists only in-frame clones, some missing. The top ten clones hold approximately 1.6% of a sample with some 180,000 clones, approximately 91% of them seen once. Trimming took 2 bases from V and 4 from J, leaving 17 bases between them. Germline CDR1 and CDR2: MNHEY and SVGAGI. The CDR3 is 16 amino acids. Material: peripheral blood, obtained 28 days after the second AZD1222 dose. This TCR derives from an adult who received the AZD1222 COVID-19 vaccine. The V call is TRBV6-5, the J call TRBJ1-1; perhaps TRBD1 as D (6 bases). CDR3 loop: CASSYHMRTGFTEAFF. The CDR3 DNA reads TGTGCCAGCAGTTACCACATGAGAACAGGGTTCACTGAAGCTTTCTTT.